The source of this T cell receptor beta chain is a study of cytomegalovirus exposure and HLA in healthy donors. The germline V gene has CDR1 SGHRS and CDR2 YFSETQ. The CDR3 runs 16 residues. V dropped 4 bases and J dropped 3; count of bases not matched to a gene: 9. In the PCR, 60 Vbeta and 13 Jbeta primers were used. The protocol was immunoSEQ multiplex PCR, while the TCRdb copy is restricted to in-frame clones and leaves out a portion. The sample records about 180,000 clones, around 80% being singletons. This clone was seen a single time. The chain links TRBV5-1 to TRBJ2-3; 9 bases match TRBD2. What was sequenced was PBMCs. This TCR was sampled from a woman between 25 and 40 years old in good health and CMV-seronegative. The CDR3 region is CASSRVTSGGTDTQYF. The CDR3, as DNA: TGCGCCAGCAGCAGGGTTACGAGCGGGGGGACAGATACGCAGTATTTT.